The next 21 T cell receptor beta chains were all read from a single sample in a study of CD8+ T cells in alopecia areata. After isolation, RNA underwent reverse transcription to generate cDNA as the sequencing template. The assay was immunoSEQ multiplex PCR, and TCRdb's table has in-frame clones only and misses some. The table shows tens of thousands of clones, with roughly 60% occurring only once. The sample was CD8+ T cells sorted from blood, taken at week 0. The receptors were gathered from a human donor with alopecia areata.

This chain links TRBV7-2 with TRBJ2-5; 7 bases are shared with TRBD2. The trim removed 2 bases at V and 5 bases at J, leaving 14 bases unmatched. CDR1 is SGHTA, CDR2 FQGNSA, per germline. This CDR3 has 17 amino acids. The CDR3: CASSLSPQRDLSETQYF. For the CDR3, the DNA is TGTGCCAGCAGCTTATCCCCCCAGCGGGATCTCTCCGAGACCCAGTACTTC.

The count of this clone is one. The J gene is TRBJ2-1, the V gene TRBV7-3; D tentatively fits TRBD1 or TRBD2 (5 bases each). Trimming removed 1 base at V and 9 bases at J, with 10 bases between. The germline gives CDR1 SGHTA, CDR2 FQGTGA. The CDR3 length is 13 residues. The CDR3 nucleotides are TGTGCCAGCAGCTTAAATTATGGGGGTGAGCAGTTCTTC. Its translation: CASSLNYGGEQFF.

CDR3 residues: CASSEGLSGEETQYF. CDR3 DNA: TGTGCCAGCAGTGAAGGCTTGAGCGGAGAGGAGACCCAGTACTTC. This chain joins TRBV2 and TRBJ2-5; maybe TRBD2 (5 bases). Deletions cut 1 base from V and 5 bases from J, with 14 bases between. The CDR3 length is 15 residues. The germline V gene has CDR1 SNHLY and CDR2 FYNNEI.

The chain has TRBV4-1 and TRBJ2-1; TRBD2 matches at 10 bases. Losses at the gene ends were 0 bases for V and 7 bases for J; bases not matched to a gene: 3. Germline lookup yields CDR1 MGHRA and CDR2 YSYEKL. The CDR3 extends over 15 amino acids. As DNA, the CDR3 is TGCGCCAGCAGCCAAGAAGCGGGAGGGTGGAATGAGCAGTTCTTC. This codes for CASSQEAGGWNEQFF.

This clone was counted between two and nine times. V and J are TRBV7-9 and TRBJ2-3; possibly TRBD1 or TRBD2 for D (5 bases each). Germline V gene lookup returns CDR1 SEHNR and CDR2 FQNEAQ (reference sequence). The CDR3 contains 12 residues. Trimming stripped 5 bases from V and 4 bases from J, with 7 bases between. Here the CDR3 reads CASSQGPDTQYF. CDR3 sequence (DNA): TGTGCCAGCAGCCAGGGACCAGATACGCAGTATTTT. The entire variable domain, with the rest obtained from reference TRBV7-9 and TRBJ2-3, is as follows: DTGVSQNPRHKITKRGQNVTFRCDPISEHNRLYWYRQTLGQGPEFLTYFQNEAQLEKSRLLSDRFSAERPKGSFSTLEIQRTEQGDSAMYLCASSQGPDTQYFGPGTRLTVL.

V usage is TRBV4-1 and J usage is TRBJ1-2; D is perhaps TRBD1 (5 bases). The CDR3 loop spans 15 amino acids. Looked up from germline, CDR1 is MGHRA and CDR2 is YSYEKL. The V gene lost 2 bases and the J gene lost 4 bases, with 14 bases spanning the gap. CDR3 protein: CASSQQGSLVYGYTF. The CDR3 bases are TGCGCCAGCAGCCAACAGGGTTCCCTTGTCTATGGCTACACCTTC.

The chain recombines TRBV30 with TRBJ1-5; D unresolved. Germline V lookup: CDR1 GTSNPN, CDR2 SVGIG (reference sequence). Trimming stripped 1 base from V and 8 bases from J, with 9 bases between. This CDR3 is 12 amino acids long. This CDR3 is CAWSGNREPQHF. Written as DNA, the CDR3 is TGTGCCTGGAGTGGGAACCGTGAGCCCCAGCATTTT.

The chain links TRBV1 to TRBJ2-4; TRBD2 was called by the table and not checked on the DNA. TRBV1 is a documented pseudogene. The CDR3 extends over 18 amino acids. CDR3 bases: TGCACCAGCAGCCGACCACTGAACGGGGGGCTTGTCAAAAACATTCAGTACTTC. It specifies CTSSRPLNGGLVKNIQYF.

A few counts support this clone. J is TRBJ2-6 and V is TRBV10-3; 7 nucleotides agree with TRBD1. J lost 0 bases, V lost 0 bases, and 5 bases had no gene match. Germline V gene lookup returns CDR1 ENHRY and CDR2 SYGVKD. The CDR3 has 18 amino acids. The CDR3 loop reads CAISESGQRSSGANVLTF. The CDR3 nucleotides are TGTGCCATCAGTGAGTCGGGACAGAGGAGCTCTGGGGCCAACGTCCTGACTTTC.

This clone was counted a few times. This chain joins TRBV19 and TRBJ2-1; 7 bases match TRBD1. V lost 1 base, J lost 7 bases, and 13 bases stayed unmatched. The CDR3 totals 17 residues. The germline V gene encodes CDR1 LNHDA and CDR2 SQIVND (reference sequence). CDR3 residues: CASSIGPTDRAGNEQFF. The CDR3 coding sequence is TGTGCCAGTAGTATAGGACCAACCGACAGGGCCGGTAATGAGCAGTTCTTC.

This clone was detected only a few times. Other DNA variants within this sample encode the same CDR3. The chain links TRBV4-3 to TRBJ2-7, with 11 bases fitting TRBD1. Trimming cost V 3 bases and J 3 bases; bases outside gene matches: 4. CDR3 length: 15 residues. Germline V CDR1 and CDR2: LGHNA, YSLEER. The CDR3 DNA reads as TGCGCCAGCAGCCATTCCGGGACAGGGGGCTACGAGCAGTACTTC. It yields the protein CASSHSGTGGYEQYF.

The chain uses TRBV29-1 and TRBJ2-1, with 7 bases that match TRBD1. CDR1 SQVTM and CDR2 ANQGSEA come from the germline V gene. The CDR3 is made up of 15 amino acids. The V gene end was trimmed by 0 bases and the J gene end by 9 bases; junction bases not matched to a gene: 11. The CDR3 sequence is CSVEDPLDRAPEQFF. CDR3 DNA sequence: TGCAGCGTTGAAGATCCCCTAGACAGGGCACCTGAGCAGTTCTTC.

V usage is TRBV7-8 and J usage is TRBJ1-2; no definite D call. Trimming removed 0 bases from V and 0 bases from J, with 17 bases in between. Germline CDR1 and CDR2: SGHVS and FQNEAQ. The CDR3 is 18 residues long. The CDR3 bases are TGTGCCAGCAGCTTAGCCGAGTATGCGACATTAGCTAACTATGGCTACACCTTC. Amino acid sequence: CASSLAEYATLANYGYTF.

CDR3 bases: TGTGCCAGCAGCCCGCCAGAGTCGCCTGAAGCTTTCTTT. Translation: CASSPPESPEAFF. The chain uses TRBV7-9 and TRBJ1-1; no clear D. The CDR3 spans 13 residues. Germline CDR1 SEHNR, CDR2 FQNEAQ (reference sequence). V dropped 5 bases and J dropped 6 bases, with 13 bases sitting between them.

The V gene is TRBV6-6, the J gene TRBJ2-3; TRBD2 matches at 8 bases. V lost 7 bases and J lost 3; bases outside the gene matches: 6. This CDR3 comprises 14 residues. Per germline, CDR1 MNHNY and CDR2 SVGAGI (reference sequence). The CDR3 reads CASTEAGGTDTQYF. The CDR3, as DNA: TGTGCCAGCACCGAGGCGGGGGGTACAGATACGCAGTATTTT.

The chain joins TRBV27 to TRBJ2-7; 7 nucleotides agree with TRBD1. The V segment lost 5 bases and the J segment 7 bases; nucleotides outside the gene matches: 11. The germline CDR1 and CDR2 sequences are MNHEY and SMNVEV (reference sequence). CDR3 length: 14 residues. The CDR3 DNA reads as TGTGCCAGCAGTGTTAGTACAGGGGTTCGGGAGCAGTACTTC. Protein product: CASSVSTGVREQYF.

There are a few counts of this clone. V gene TRBV7-7 combines with J gene TRBJ1-4; TRBD1 aligns across 7 bases. CDR3 length equals 15 residues. V lost 1 base, J lost 5 bases, and 4 bases stayed unmatched. From germline, CDR1 is SSHAT and CDR2 FNYEAQ (reference sequence). DNA for the CDR3: TGTGCCAGCAGCTTAGAGGTGACAGGGAATGAAAAACTGTTTTTT. Translating gives CASSLEVTGNEKLFF.

This rearrangement joins TRBV4-1 to TRBJ1-1; D might be TRBD1 (6 bases). The V and J ends lost 4 bases and 0 bases respectively, with 15 bases between them. The CDR3 loop spans 16 amino acids. From germline, CDR1 is MGHRA and CDR2 YSYEKL. The CDR3 DNA reads as TGCGCCAGCAGCCCCACAGGGATGGCCATGAACACTGAAGCTTTCTTT. This sequence encodes CASSPTGMAMNTEAFF.

This clone has just a few counts. The CDR3 nucleotides are TGCGCCAGCACCGATGTTCGGGGGGAGCAGTACTTC. Its protein product is CASTDVRGEQYF. V is TRBV5-1 and J is TRBJ2-7; weak D call: TRBD2 (6 bases). The germline CDR1 and CDR2 sequences are SGHRS and YFSETQ. V lost 6 bases, J lost 7 bases, and 14 bases lay in between. The CDR3 is made up of 12 amino acids.

The gene calls are TRBV7-9 and TRBJ2-5, with 7 bases lining up with TRBD1. The germline V gene has CDR1 SEHNR and CDR2 FQNEAQ (reference sequence). This CDR3 spans 14 amino acids. Trimming at V came to 5 bases and at J to 5 bases, leaving 8 bases not matched to a gene. CDR3 DNA sequence: TGTGCCAGCAGCGCAACAGGGGCACGGGAGACCCAGTACTTC. Protein: CASSATGARETQYF.

V is TRBV27 and J is TRBJ1-1, with D unclear. Trimming cost V 2 bases and J 5 bases, with 9 bases left between them. The CDR3 totals 13 residues. CDR1 and CDR2 (germline): MNHEY, SMNVEV (reference sequence). The CDR3 sequence: CASSLNSETEAFF. CDR3 bases: TGTGCCAGCAGTTTAAACTCAGAGACTGAAGCTTTCTTT.